The 15 T cell receptor beta chains below were found in one sample sequenced in a study of T cells in localized non-small cell lung cancer. Profiling relied on immunoSEQ multiplex PCR, and the TCRdb table lists in-frame clones only, not all of them. The sample shows 1,500 to 2,000 clones, 20% to 30% of them seen only once. The source material was lung tumor tissue, sampled before any cancer treatment. The receptors come from a male donor at least 60 years old with stage II squamous cell lung carcinoma.

This chain uses TRBV10-1 with TRBJ2-1; no reliable D call. The V and J ends lost 7 bases and 7 bases respectively, with 8 bases between them. CDR3 size: 11 residues. CDR1 and CDR2 (germline): WNHNN, SYGVQD (reference sequence). CDR3 residues: CASNTLNEQFF. Written as DNA, the CDR3 is TGCGCCAGCAACACATTGAATGAGCAGTTCTTC.

In this sample, this clone is medium-sized. V and J are TRBV9 and TRBJ2-1; TRBD1 aligns across 7 bases. Germline V CDR1 and CDR2: SGDLS, YYNGEE. V was clipped by 5 bases and J by 2 bases; unmatched bases: 4. The CDR3 runs to 14 residues. The CDR3 nucleotides read TGTGCCAGCAGAGCAGGGGGAGCCTACAATGAGCAGTTCTTC. Its protein is CASRAGGAYNEQFF.

The CDR3 loop reads CASSRGLAGVDEQFF. The CDR3 bases are TGTGCCAGCAGCCGCGGACTAGCGGGAGTTGATGAGCAGTTCTTC. This rearrangement joins TRBV14 to TRBJ2-1, with 13 bases aligning to TRBD2. V lost 4 bases to trimming and J lost 8 bases; unmatched junction nucleotides: 5. The CDR3 length is 15 residues. Germline V gene data show CDR1 as SGHDN and CDR2 as FVKESK.

This clone was counted once. V usage is TRBV28 and J usage is TRBJ1-5; D may be TRBD1 (6 bases). The length of the CDR3 is 14 residues. V shed 10 bases and J shed 1 base, with 14 bases lying between them. CDR1 is MDHEN, CDR2 SYDVKM, per germline. CDR3 sequence (DNA): TGTGCCACCCAAGGGGGGGAAAGCAATCAGCCCCAGCATTTT. Translation gives CATQGGESNQPQHF.

Relative to its sample, this clone is medium-sized. The chain carries TRBV11-3 and TRBJ1-2, with D possibly being TRBD1 (6 bases). V was pared by 3 bases and J by 5 bases, with 16 bases between. CDR1 SGHNT and CDR2 YENEEA come from the germline V gene. CDR3 size: 15 residues. The CDR3 spells CASSFSGAPLYGYTF. As DNA, the CDR3 is TGTGCCAGCAGCTTCTCGGGGGCTCCTCTATATGGCTACACCTTC. The variable domain in full, with the rest retrieved from reference TRBV11-3 and TRBJ1-2, is EAGVVQSPRYKIIEKKQPVAFWCNPISGHNTLYWYLQNLGQGPELLIRYENEEAVDDSQLPKDRFSAERLKGVDSTLKIQPAELGDSAVYLCASSFSGAPLYGYTFGSGTRLTVV.

This clone is medium-sized within its sample. The chain couples TRBV11-3 to TRBJ1-2; possibly TRBD1 for D (6 bases). The CDR3 covers 16 residues. Germline V lookup: CDR1 SGHNT, CDR2 YENEEA. V was clipped by 3 bases and J by 2 bases, with 16 bases between them. CDR3 amino acids: CASSLGEGGTNYGYTF. The CDR3 coding sequence is TGTGCCAGCAGCTTGGGCGAGGGGGGAACCAACTATGGCTACACCTTC.

This clone has a handful of counts. The rearrangement joins TRBV30 to TRBJ1-3; D call uncertain. V was pared by 2 bases and J by 0 bases, with 17 bases between. This CDR3 spans 17 amino acids. Germline CDR1 GTSNPN, CDR2 SVGIG (reference sequence). Here the CDR3 DNA reads TGTGCCTGGAGTCCTTTGCAGGCTCGGCACTCTGGAAACACCATATATTTT. Protein sequence: CAWSPLQARHSGNTIYF.

A few counts support this clone. The chain couples TRBV1 to TRBJ1-1; the D call in the table, TRBD1, was not verified against the DNA. TRBV1 is a known pseudogene. This CDR3 comprises 15 residues. The CDR3: CTSSPLQDQNTEAFF. CDR3 nucleotide sequence: TGCACCAGCAGCCCTCTACAGGACCAGAACACTGAAGCTTTCTTT.

The sample holds a few counts of this clone. V gene TRBV10-3 combines with J gene TRBJ1-1; D is uncertain. V lost 0 bases and J lost 3, with 8 bases in between. Germline V gives CDR1 ENHRY, CDR2 SYGVKD. The CDR3 extends over 14 amino acids. CDR3 residues: CAISESNSDTEAFF. For the CDR3, the DNA is TGTGCCATCAGTGAGTCGAACAGTGACACTGAAGCTTTCTTT.

This chain joins TRBV25-1 and TRBJ1-1; D call uncertain. This CDR3 region has 14 residues. Trimming removed 6 bases at V and 4 bases at J, with 15 bases between. The V gene's germline CDR1 is MGHDK and CDR2 SYGVNS. The CDR3 DNA reads TGTGCCAGCAGCCTGACTACTTATGGCACTGAAGCTTTCTTT. Residues: CASSLTTYGTEAFF.

This chain connects TRBV11-3 to TRBJ2-1; TRBD2 matches at 12 bases. The CDR3 spans 16 residues. The J segment lost 7 bases and the V segment lost 5 bases, leaving 9 bases of the junction unmatched. Germline CDR1 is SGHNT and CDR2 is YENEEA. The DNA for the CDR3 is TGTGCCAGCAGCCAAGGTCTAGCGGGAGGGCAGAATGAGCAGTTCTTC. Its protein product is CASSQGLAGGQNEQFF.

The V call is TRBV7-8, the J call TRBJ1-1; D gene uncertain. The CDR3 is 13 residues long. Trimming pared 2 bases from V and 3 bases from J, leaving 7 bases between. The V gene's germline CDR1 is SGHVS and CDR2 FQNEAQ. CDR3 nucleotide sequence: TGTGCCAGCAGCTTATTCCAGGACACTGAAGCTTTCTTT. This codes for CASSLFQDTEAFF.

The V gene is TRBV11-3, the J gene TRBJ2-5; 9 bases fit TRBD1. CDR1 is SGHNT, CDR2 YENEEA, per germline. Trimming took 4 bases from V and 5 from J; bases not matched to a gene: 8. The CDR3 consists of 15 residues. This CDR3 reads CASSYSSGTGETQYF. The DNA of the CDR3 is TGTGCCAGCAGCTACTCCTCCGGGACAGGGGAGACCCAGTACTTC.

The rearrangement uses TRBV30 and TRBJ1-3; the match to TRBD1 covers 7 bases. Germline assignment: CDR1 GTSNPN and CDR2 SVGIG (reference sequence). The V and J ends lost 5 bases and 3 bases, in that order; junction bases with no gene match: 7. The CDR3 sequence is 14 residues long. The DNA of the CDR3 is TGTGCCTGGGCTACAGGGGTTCGTGGAAACACCATATATTTT. This gives the protein CAWATGVRGNTIYF.

Sample share makes this clone medium-sized. The chain links TRBV11-3 to TRBJ2-1; no clear D gene. Germline CDR1 SGHNT, CDR2 YENEEA. The V and J ends lost 5 bases and 0 bases respectively, with 11 bases between them. The CDR3 covers 15 residues. The CDR3 DNA sequence: TGTGCCAGCAGCCAGGAGCTCCGCTCCTACAATGAGCAGTTCTTC. This encodes CASSQELRSYNEQFF. The whole variable domain, remainder taken from reference TRBV11-3 and TRBJ2-1, is EAGVVQSPRYKIIEKKQPVAFWCNPISGHNTLYWYLQNLGQGPELLIRYENEEAVDDSQLPKDRFSAERLKGVDSTLKIQPAELGDSAVYLCASSQELRSYNEQFFGPGTRLTVL.